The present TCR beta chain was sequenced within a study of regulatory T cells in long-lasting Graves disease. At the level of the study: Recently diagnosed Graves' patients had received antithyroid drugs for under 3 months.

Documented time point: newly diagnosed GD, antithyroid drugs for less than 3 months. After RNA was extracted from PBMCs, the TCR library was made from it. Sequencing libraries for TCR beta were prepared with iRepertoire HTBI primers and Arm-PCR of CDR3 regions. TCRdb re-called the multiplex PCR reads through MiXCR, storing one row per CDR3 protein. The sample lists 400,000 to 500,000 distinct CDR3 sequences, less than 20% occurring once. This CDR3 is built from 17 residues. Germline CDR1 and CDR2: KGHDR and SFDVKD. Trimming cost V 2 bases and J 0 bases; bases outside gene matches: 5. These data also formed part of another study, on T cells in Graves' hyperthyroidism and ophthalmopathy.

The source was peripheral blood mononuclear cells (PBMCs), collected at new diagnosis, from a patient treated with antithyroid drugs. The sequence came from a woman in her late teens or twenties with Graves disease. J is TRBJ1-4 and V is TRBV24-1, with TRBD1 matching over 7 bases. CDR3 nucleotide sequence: TGTGCCACCAGTGATTCGGGACAGCCAACAACTAATGAAAAACTGTTTTTT. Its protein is CATSDSGQPTTNEKLFF.